This T cell receptor beta chain emerged from a study of blood T cell repertoires in COVID-19. Looking at the study overall: Sites in the United States, Italy and Spain provided acute and convalescent COVID-19 samples.

Looked up from germline, CDR1 is SGHTA and CDR2 is FQGNSA. Germline trimming cut 1 base from V and 6 bases from J; bases unmatched to any gene: 0. The CDR3 runs 15 residues. Living in roughly 25 US areas, the participants were between roughly 18 and 89 years of age. Cohort placement rested on clinical history that participants reported themselves. TCRdb's table, derived via immunoSEQ multiplex PCR, lists solely in-frame clones and lacks some. The sample contains around 390,000 clones, about 86% of which appear only once. The chain combines TRBV7-2 with TRBJ1-6; 10 bases line up with TRBD1. This clonotype was obtained from a woman in her forties or fifties who had recovered from COVID-19. The material sequenced was PBMCs or T cells enriched from blood (not recorded which). The CDR3 region is CASSLGDRGNSPLHF. DNA of the CDR3: TGTGCCAGCAGCTTAGGGGACAGGGGTAATTCACCCCTCCACTTT. The full variable domain, in which reference TRBV7-2 and TRBJ1-6 provide the parts outside the CDR3, is GAGVSQSPSNKVTEKGKDVELRCDPISGHTALYWYRQSLGQGLEFLIYFQGNSAPDKSGLPSDRFSAERTGGSVSTLTIQRTQQEDSAVYLCASSLGDRGNSPLHFGNGTRLTVT.